The rows below give T cell receptor beta chains drawn from one sample of a study of cytomegalovirus exposure and HLA in healthy donors. Assay: immunoSEQ multiplex PCR; the TCRdb copy retains only in-frame clones and omits some. The repertoire consists of about 160,000 clones, with 85% occurring once and the leading ten covering 1%. What was sequenced was PBMCs. Every receptor here comes from a boy between 2 and 10 years old in good health and CMV-seronegative. The CDR3 runs from the conserved cysteine through the conserved F or W.

J	V	CDR3
TRBJ2-2	TRBV11-3	CASSGRGNTGELFF
TRBJ2-1	TRBV7-8	CASSLVTGTKYNEQFF
TRBJ1-1	TRBV6-1	CASSLGQGWAF
TRBJ1-5	TRBV2	CASSAAGQPQHF
TRBJ2-3	TRBV5-6	CASSATDTQYF
TRBJ1-2	TRBV5-1	CASSPTGGAYGYTF
TRBJ2-1	TRBV27	CASSTWTSGLFNEQFF
TRBJ1-2	TRBV19	CASSIGDRANYGYTF
TRBJ2-1	TRBV6-1	CASIVYRGIWDEQFF
TRBJ2-3	TRBV4-1	CASSQDLVRGRDTQYF
TRBJ1-3	TRBV27	CASSFQGAGNTIYF
TRBJ1-1	TRBV6-1	CASSEVGGAEAFF
TRBJ1-4	TRBV5-1	CASSLDTSNEKLFF
TRBJ2-2	TRBV11-1	CASSFRLAGGTGELFF
TRBJ2-1	TRBV11-2	CASSPDSFSYNEQFF
TRBJ1-5	TRBV28	CASSLYSNQPQHF
TRBJ2-2	TRBV15	CATSRVSGPSNTGELFF
TRBJ1-2	TRBV29-1	CSGLTTGDYGYTF
.	TRBV30	CAWTTGPYEQYF
TRBJ2-2	TRBV30	CAGDRGRTGELFF
TRBJ2-1	TRBV9	CASGGSGSHNEQFF
TRBJ1-4	TRBV5-4	CASSYGQHANEKLFF
TRBJ2-5	TRBV2	CASSDLAFQETQYF
TRBJ2-7	TRBV4-1	CASSQGPDRATYEQYF
TRBJ1-1	TRBV4-2	CASSQDKGRKNTEAFF
TRBJ2-1	TRBV7-9	CSSQGDRGDNEQFF
TRBJ2-5	TRBV20-1	CSARGSETQYF
TRBJ1-2	TRBV6-4	CASSATPGTGNYGYTF
TRBJ2-3	TRBV5-4	CASSLAGADTQYF
TRBJ1-4	TRBV5-6	CASSLAGGEKLFF